This is a list of T cell receptor beta chains from one sample in a study of technical replicates of blood from several donors. Data came from immunoSEQ multiplex PCR; TCRdb stores just in-frame clones and leaves some out. Of approximately 64,000 clones in the sample, 86% were seen once. Sequencing was done on a sample of PBMCs. These receptors were obtained from a human donor in good health. Some clones in this sample may be carry-over from other donors' samples. CDR3s include the opening cysteine and the closing phenylalanine or tryptophan.

j_gene: TRBJ1-6
v_gene: TRBV2
CDR3aa: CANLMGPGVGSPLHF

j_gene: TRBJ2-1
v_gene: TRBV7-2
CDR3aa: CASSAGTSGFNEQFF

j_gene: TRBJ1-6
v_gene: TRBV28
CDR3aa: CASINPGRAGNSPLHF

j_gene: TRBJ2-7
v_gene: TRBV30
CDR3aa: CAWSLSYEQYF

j_gene: TRBJ2-5
v_gene: TRBV20-1
CDR3aa: CSARWQTQYF

j_gene: TRBJ2-7
v_gene: TRBV7-2
CDR3aa: CASSSSGRDEQYF

j_gene: TRBJ2-3
v_gene: TRBV15
CDR3aa: CATSRTSGGADTQYF

j_gene: TRBJ1-3
v_gene: TRBV7-7
CDR3aa: CASSQDGGSGNTIYF

j_gene: TRBJ1-3
v_gene: TRBV14
CDR3aa: CASSQAARTSGNTIYF

j_gene: TRBJ2-3
v_gene: TRBV7-3
CDR3aa: CASRLMGLAGSTDTQYF

j_gene: TRBJ2-1
v_gene: TRBV9
CDR3aa: CASSPGLAGGNLYNEQFF

j_gene: TRBJ2-1
v_gene: TRBV14
CDR3aa: CASSHVKTVYNEQFF

j_gene: TRBJ2-1
v_gene: TRBV6-6
CDR3aa: CAAAQGLAYPDEQFF

j_gene: TRBJ2-1
v_gene: TRBV7-8
CDR3aa: CASSTRTVNEQFF

j_gene: TRBJ1-1
v_gene: TRBV9
CDR3aa: CASSVGAGNTEAFF

j_gene: TRBJ1-5
v_gene: TRBV19
CDR3aa: CASRGQGDQPQHF

j_gene: TRBJ1-2
v_gene: TRBV5-6
CDR3aa: CASSLGQGQGYTF

j_gene: TRBJ2-7
v_gene: TRBV2
CDR3aa: CANRWTSETYEQYF

j_gene: TRBJ1-1
v_gene: TRBV11-2
CDR3aa: CASSLQGFTEAFF

j_gene: TRBJ2-3
v_gene: TRBV5-1
CDR3aa: CASSLTGTGGADTQYF

j_gene: TRBJ1-6
v_gene: TRBV2
CDR3aa: CASSESQGFISPLHF

j_gene: TRBJ1-1
v_gene: TRBV11-2
CDR3aa: CASSSQAGMNTEAFF

j_gene: TRBJ2-3
v_gene: TRBV9
CDR3aa: CASSVVGTGRADTQYF

j_gene: TRBJ1-2
v_gene: TRBV30
CDR3aa: CAWSKGTNYGYTF

j_gene: TRBJ2-7
v_gene: TRBV7-6
CDR3aa: CASSHRGQEGDEQYF

j_gene: TRBJ2-2
v_gene: TRBV6-5
CDR3aa: CASRHGTGGTGELFF

j_gene: TRBJ1-2
v_gene: TRBV4-3
CDR3aa: CASSPRGAGAGNYGYTF

j_gene: TRBJ2-7
v_gene: TRBV5-8
CDR3aa: CAGQGAYEQYF

j_gene: TRBJ1-2
v_gene: TRBV5-6
CDR3aa: CASNLETGFYGYTF

j_gene: TRBJ1-1
v_gene: TRBV28
CDR3aa: CASSLEVEAFF

j_gene: TRBJ2-5
v_gene: TRBV19
CDR3aa: CASSPLAGVPLYF

j_gene: TRBJ2-2
v_gene: TRBV11-2
CDR3aa: CASSLRLSTGELFF

j_gene: TRBJ2-5
v_gene: TRBV27
CDR3aa: CASSPGLGIKTQYF

j_gene: TRBJ1-2
v_gene: TRBV19
CDR3aa: CASSAGVYYGYTF

j_gene: TRBJ2-1
v_gene: TRBV5-1
CDR3aa: CASSLPGIYNEQFF

j_gene: TRBJ2-7
v_gene: TRBV7-2
CDR3aa: CASSPRAPGEQYF

j_gene: TRBJ1-2
v_gene: TRBV4-3
CDR3aa: CASSQDGAGHRNYGYTF

j_gene: TRBJ1-5
v_gene: TRBV29-1
CDR3aa: CSVEARQGRLAQPQHF

j_gene: TRBJ2-1
v_gene: TRBV5-1
CDR3aa: CASSGSGAYNEQFF

j_gene: TRBJ2-1
v_gene: TRBV7-9
CDR3aa: CASSLENRVGEQFF

j_gene: TRBJ2-1
v_gene: TRBV6-5
CDR3aa: CASSYTVYNEQFF

j_gene: TRBJ2-7
v_gene: TRBV11-3
CDR3aa: CASSLRGGREQYF

j_gene: TRBJ1-1
v_gene: TRBV7-2
CDR3aa: CASSYGHPEAFF

j_gene: TRBJ2-5
v_gene: TRBV6-1
CDR3aa: CASSASESSGGQETQYF